The sequence of this TCR beta chain was determined in a study of metastatic and nonmetastatic thyroid tumors. Study background: Comparative analysis of repertoires was undertaken across blood and tumor or nodule tissue obtained from malignant and benign thyroid patients.

Thyroid surgery took place with no prior treatment in any patient. Germline CDR1 and CDR2: DFQATT and SNEGSKA (reference sequence). There are 15 residues in the CDR3. Study processing details: To classify distant metastasis in papillary thyroid cancer, a model was built from CDR3 differences across clinicopathological groups. TCRdb recomputed clones from the PCR reads via MiXCR. The V and J calls were determined by TCRdb, not by the authors. This sample has some 84,000 clones, with around 9.2% found just once. On this clone itself: A junction boundary mismatches the germline segment, possibly from a read error. This same CDR3 is encoded by further DNA sequences in the sample.

Sequenced: blood. The chain recombines TRBV20-1 with TRBJ1-6; a weak D match, TRBD1 (5 bases). The TCR sequence derives from a female donor with papillary thyroid cancer or a benign thyroid nodule (not recorded which). Some clones in this sample may be carry-over from other donors' samples. The CDR3 reads CSAQTGPTSNSPLHF. CDR3 DNA sequence: TGCAGTGCTCAAACAGGCCCCACATCTAATTCACCCCTACACTTT.